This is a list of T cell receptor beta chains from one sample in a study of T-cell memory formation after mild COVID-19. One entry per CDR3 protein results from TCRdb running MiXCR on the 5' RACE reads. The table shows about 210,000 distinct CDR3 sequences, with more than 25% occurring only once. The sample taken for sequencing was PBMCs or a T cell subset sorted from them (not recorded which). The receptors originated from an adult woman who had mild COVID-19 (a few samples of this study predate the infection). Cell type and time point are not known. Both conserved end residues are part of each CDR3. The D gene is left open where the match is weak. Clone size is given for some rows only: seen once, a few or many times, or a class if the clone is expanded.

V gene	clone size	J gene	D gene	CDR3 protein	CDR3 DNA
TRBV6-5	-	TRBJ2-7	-	CASSYRDIGYEQYF	TGTGCCAGCAGTTACCGGGACATCGGCTACGAGCAGTACTTC
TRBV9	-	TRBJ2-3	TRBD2	CASSPRSGLAGAEDTQYF	TGTGCCAGCAGCCCCAGGTCTGGACTAGCGGGAGCGGAAGATACGCAGTATTTT
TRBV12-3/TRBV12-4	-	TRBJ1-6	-	CASSADNSPLHF	TGTGCCAGCAGTGCCGATAATTCACCCCTCCACTTT
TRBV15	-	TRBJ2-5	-	CATARGPQETQYF	TGTGCCACCGCGCGGGGCCCTCAAGAGACCCAGTACTTC
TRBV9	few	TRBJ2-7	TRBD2	CASSASGSPYEQYF	TGTGCCAGCAGTGCTAGCGGGAGCCCCTACGAGCAGTACTTC
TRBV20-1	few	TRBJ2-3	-	CSARVLGASTDTQYF	TGCAGTGCTAGAGTCCTCGGAGCGTCGACAGATACGCAGTATTTT
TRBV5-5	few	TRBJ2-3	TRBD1	CASSRRQGKTDTQYF	TGTGCCAGCAGCCGGCGACAGGGGAAGACAGATACGCAGTATTTT
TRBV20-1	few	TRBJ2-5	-	CSARDLGRGQTQYF	TGCAGTGCTAGAGATTTGGGCCGCGGGCAGACCCAGTACTTC
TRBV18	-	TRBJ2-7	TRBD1	CASSQRQGTFYEQYF	TGTGCCAGCTCTCAAAGACAGGGAACTTTTTACGAGCAGTACTTC
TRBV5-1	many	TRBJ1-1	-	CASSPMVRENTEAFF	TGCGCCAGCAGCCCTATGGTCAGGGAGAACACTGAAGCTTTCTTT
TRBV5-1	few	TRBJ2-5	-	CASSSGTARETQYF	TGCGCCAGCAGCTCCGGGACGGCCAGGGAGACCCAGTACTTC
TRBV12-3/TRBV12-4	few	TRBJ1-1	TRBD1	CASSPGTAEAFF	TGTGCCAGCAGTCCCGGGACAGCTGAAGCTTTCTTT
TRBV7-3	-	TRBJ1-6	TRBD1	CASSSGTASQSPLHF	TGTGCCAGCAGCTCGGGGACAGCGTCCCAATCACCCCTCCACTTT
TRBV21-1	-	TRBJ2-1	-	CASSKVTGKRHNEQFF	TGTGCCAGCAGCAAAGTTACGGGAAAGCGCCACAATGAGCAGTTCTTC
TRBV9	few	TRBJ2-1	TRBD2	CASSPGIAGIQFF	TGTGCCAGCAGCCCCGGGATAGCGGGAATCCAGTTCTTC
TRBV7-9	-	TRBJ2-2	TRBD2	CASSAAVSGRNTGELFF	TGTGCCAGCAGCGCAGCAGTCAGCGGGAGGAACACCGGGGAGCTGTTTTTT
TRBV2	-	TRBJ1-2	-	CASSPPGPLSSGYGYTF	TGTGCCAGCAGTCCGCCGGGGCCTCTATCCAGCGGCTATGGCTACACCTTC
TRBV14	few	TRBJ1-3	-	CASSQSFVGKTSGNTIYF	TGTGCCAGCAGCCAATCTTTCGTCGGGAAAACTTCTGGAAACACCATATATTTT
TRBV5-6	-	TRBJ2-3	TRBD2	CASSLGREADTDTQYF	TGTGCCAGCAGCTTGGGCCGGGAGGCCGACACAGATACGCAGTATTTT
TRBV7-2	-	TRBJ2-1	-	CASSPGRDTYNEQFF	TGTGCCAGCAGCCCCGGTCGGGACACCTACAATGAGCAGTTCTTC
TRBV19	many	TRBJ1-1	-	CASSPQNTEAFF	TGTGCCAGTAGCCCCCAGAACACTGAAGCTTTCTTT
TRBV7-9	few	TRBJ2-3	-	CASSLAGTVGLTDTQYF	TGTGCCAGCAGCTTAGCTGGGACGGTTGGGCTCACAGATACGCAGTATTTT
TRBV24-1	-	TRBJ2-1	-	CATSDLDPWFFTYNEQFF	TGTGCCACCAGTGATTTGGATCCGTGGTTCTTTACCTACAATGAGCAGTTCTTC
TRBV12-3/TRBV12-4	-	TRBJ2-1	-	CASSFGEKQFF	TGTGCCAGCAGTTTTGGAGAAAAGCAGTTCTTC
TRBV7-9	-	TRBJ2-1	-	CASSFSGKFVHEQFF	TGTGCCAGCAGCTTCTCGGGCAAATTCGTCCATGAGCAGTTCTTC
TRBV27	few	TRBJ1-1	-	CASSLFAANTEAFF	TGTGCCAGCAGTTTATTCGCAGCCAACACTGAAGCTTTCTTT
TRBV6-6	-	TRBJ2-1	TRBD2	CASRTGTSDYNEQFF	TGTGCCAGCAGGACCGGGACTAGCGACTACAATGAGCAGTTCTTC
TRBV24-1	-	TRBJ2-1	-	CATSETGSYNEQFF	TGTGCCACCAGTGAGACAGGCTCCTACAATGAGCAGTTCTTC
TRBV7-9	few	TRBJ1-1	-	CASSLNRLNTEAFF	TGTGCCAGCAGCTTAAACAGGTTGAACACTGAAGCTTTCTTT
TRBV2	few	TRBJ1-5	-	CASMEQGNQPQHF	TGTGCCAGTATGGAGCAGGGCAATCAGCCCCAGCATTTT
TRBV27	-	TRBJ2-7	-	CASSSPLDRRGYEQYF	TGTGCCAGCAGTTCACCCCTCGACAGAAGGGGGTACGAGCAGTACTTC
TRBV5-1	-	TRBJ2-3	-	CASSTWPTDTQYF	TGCGCCAGCAGCACCTGGCCCACAGATACGCAGTATTTT
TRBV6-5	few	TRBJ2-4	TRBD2	CASSPKWGSGRGAENIQYF	TGTGCCAGCAGTCCGAAATGGGGTAGCGGGAGGGGGGCCGAGAACATTCAGTACTTC
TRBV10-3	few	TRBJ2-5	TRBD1	CAISEPTGMQTQYF	TGTGCCATCAGTGAGCCGACAGGGATGCAGACCCAGTACTTC
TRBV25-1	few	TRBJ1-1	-	CASSDGHPNTEAFF	TGTGCCAGCAGTGATGGGCATCCGAACACTGAAGCTTTCTTT
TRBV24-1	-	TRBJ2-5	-	CATSPPMGQTTPETQYF	TGTGCCACCAGTCCCCCAATGGGCCAGACAACGCCGGAGACCCAGTACTTC
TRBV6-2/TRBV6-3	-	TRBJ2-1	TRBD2	CATDVGGAWNEQFF	TGTGCTACCGATGTCGGGGGGGCATGGAATGAGCAGTTCTTC
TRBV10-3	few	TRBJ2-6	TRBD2	CAIRVVSGRSSGANVLTF	TGTGCCATCAGAGTTGTTAGCGGGCGGAGCTCTGGGGCCAACGTCCTGACTTTC
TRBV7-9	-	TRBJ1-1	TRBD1	CASSSQGGTTEAFF	TGTGCCAGCAGCTCCCAGGGGGGGACCACTGAAGCTTTCTTT
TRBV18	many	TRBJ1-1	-	CASSPDRKNTEAFF	TGTGCCAGCTCACCGGACAGAAAGAACACTGAAGCTTTCTTT
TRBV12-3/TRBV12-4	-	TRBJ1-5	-	CASSLERGSNQPQHF	TGTGCCAGCAGTTTGGAGAGGGGAAGCAATCAGCCCCAGCATTTT
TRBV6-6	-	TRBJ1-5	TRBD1	CASTVTGEGSNQPQHF	TGTGCCAGCACAGTGACAGGGGAAGGGAGCAATCAGCCCCAGCATTTT
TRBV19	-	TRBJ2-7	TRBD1	CASSTAGTAYEQYF	TGTGCCAGTAGCACAGCTGGGACAGCCTACGAGCAGTACTTC
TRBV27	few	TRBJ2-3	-	CASSFTGGADTQYF	TGTGCCAGCAGTTTCACAGGGGGGGCAGATACGCAGTATTTT
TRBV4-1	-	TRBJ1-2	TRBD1	CASSPPGQLSSYTF	TGCGCCAGCAGCCCGCCGGGACAGCTAAGCAGCTACACCTTC